The clone carrying this TCR beta chain has at least ten counts. Method: immunoSEQ multiplex PCR; TCRdb's copy keeps in-frame clones and lacks some. The sample includes over 35,000 clones, 90% of them seen just once. The data originate from a study of T cell changes during pregnancy in multiple sclerosis. The CDR3 has 15 residues. The V end was cut by 3 bases, the J end by 3 bases, with 11 bases between. Germline lookup yields CDR1 LNHDA and CDR2 SQIVND (reference sequence). The clonotype originates from a female donor with multiple sclerosis, enrolled in a pregnancy study. The V gene is TRBV19, the J gene TRBJ2-2; perhaps TRBD2 as D (6 bases). Sequences were derived from CD8+ T cells from peripheral blood mononuclear cells, sampled in the first trimester of pregnancy. CDR3 sequence: CASSIYGGDTGELFF. Here the CDR3 DNA reads TGTGCCAGTAGTATCTACGGCGGGGACACCGGGGAGCTGTTTTTT.